These 20 T cell receptor beta chains were sequenced from one sample in a study of human T cells and chemical hapten exposure (dated by TCRdb to the early 2020s). The time point label, as the study defines it: patch test 3, about 24 weeks after DPC sensitization. The treatment or condition label, as the study defines it: therapeutic diphenylcyclopropenone sensitization with weekly scalp DPC. Libraries were prepared through RACE. The reads were generated on a NextSeq 500. TCRdb's own reprocessing of the public reads used fastp at Q25 and MiXCR and kept productive beta chains. CDR3 protein duplicates are merged, each entry listing the most common genes and DNA. In this sample the table shows some 32,000 distinct CDR3 sequences, 5.8% of which occur a single time. 5.6% of the sample is held by the ten biggest clonotypes. The source was whole blood, collected in connection with sensitization to the hapten diphenylcyclopropenone (DPC). These receptors were collected from a man in his thirties or forties with alopecia areata. Some clones in this sample may be carry-over from other donors' samples.

At least ten counts were recorded for this clonotype. The chain couples TRBV7-2 to TRBJ1-1, with D possibly matching TRBD1 (6 bases). This CDR3 contains 15 residues. Per the germline V gene, CDR1 is SGHTA and CDR2 is FQGNSA. With 3 bases removed from V and 5 bases from J, the gap between germline ends came to 16 bases. CDR3 DNA: TGTGCCAGCAGCTTTGGCAGGGGCGTAGGGACTGAAGCTTTCTTT. It encodes CASSFGRGVGTEAFF.

This clonotype was picked up many times. The chain employs TRBV10-3 and TRBJ1-5, with 7 bases matching TRBD1. The V and J ends lost 2 bases and 2 bases, in that order; junction bases with no gene match: 6. There are 16 residues in the CDR3. Germline V gene lookup returns CDR1 ENHRY and CDR2 SYGVKD. CDR3 nucleotide sequence: TGTGCCATCAGTGAGGTCCGACAGGGAGGCAATCAGCCCCAGCATTTT. Its protein product is CAISEVRQGGNQPQHF.

This clonotype has at least ten counts. This chain uses TRBV7-2 with TRBJ2-7; 7 nucleotides agree with TRBD1. The CDR3 is 14 amino acids. The germline CDR1 and CDR2 sequences are SGHTA and FQGNSA. With V trimmed by 3 bases and J by 3 bases, 5 bases remained unmatched. The chain's CDR3 is CASSLGQWSYEQYF. Written as DNA, the CDR3 is TGTGCCAGCAGCTTGGGACAGTGGAGCTACGAGCAGTACTTC.

This clonotype was seen more than once but under ten times. The chain is built from TRBV9 and TRBJ2-7, with 7 bases that match TRBD1. CDR1 and CDR2 from the germline V gene are SGDLS and YYNGEE. The CDR3 length is 14 residues. V lost 0 bases and J lost 4; bases outside the gene matches: 4. The CDR3: CASSVEGTAYEQYF. For the CDR3, the DNA is TGTGCCAGCAGCGTAGAGGGGACAGCGTACGAGCAGTACTTC.

This clonotype was seen ten or more times. The chain links TRBV19 to TRBJ2-1, with D maybe TRBD2 (6 bases). Trimming left V 3 bases short and J 7 bases short, with 7 bases between. The CDR3 spans 12 residues. Germline V gene data show CDR1 as LNHDA and CDR2 as SQIVND (reference sequence). The CDR3 DNA sequence: TGTGCCAGTAGTATTCGGGGGAATGAGCAGTTCTTC. The encoded protein is CASSIRGNEQFF.

In this sample, this clonotype turned up many times. The chain combines TRBV29-1 with TRBJ1-2; D may be TRBD1 (5 bases). V was cut by 5 bases and J by 2 bases, with 12 bases left in between. The CDR3 covers 13 residues. Germline V lookup: CDR1 SQVTM, CDR2 ANQGSEA. The DNA for the CDR3 is TGCAGCGTTTTAAGGGGCGCAAACTATGGCTACACCTTC. This encodes CSVLRGANYGYTF. Full variable domain (missing parts from reference TRBV29-1 and TRBJ1-2): SAVISQKPSRDICQRGTSLTIQCQVDSQVTMMFWYRQQPGQSLTLIATANQGSEATYESGFVIDKFPISRPNLTFSTLTVSNMSPEDSSIYLCSVLRGANYGYTFGSGTRLTVV.

The table lists this clonotype with many counts. The rearrangement joins TRBV30 to TRBJ1-2; D not certain. This CDR3 is 11 amino acids long. The V and J ends lost 0 bases and 8 bases respectively, with 7 bases between them. Germline lookup yields CDR1 GTSNPN and CDR2 SVGIG (reference sequence). CDR3 bases: TGTGCCTGGAGTGTAGCGCGAGGCTACACCTTC. This encodes CAWSVARGYTF. The full variable domain, in which reference TRBV30 and TRBJ1-2 provide the parts outside the CDR3, is SQTIHQWPATLVQPVGSPLSLECTVEGTSNPNLYWYRQAAGRGLQLLFYSVGIGQISSEVPQNLSASRPQDRQFILSSKKLLLSDSGFYLCAWSVARGYTFGSGTRLTVV.

In nucleotides, the CDR3 is TGTGCCAGCAGTTCCCCTCAGGGACTCTTCACAGATACGCAGTATTTT. It encodes CASSSPQGLFTDTQYF. The V call is TRBV12-3 or TRBV12-4, the J call TRBJ2-3, with D possibly TRBD2 on 6 matching bases. V lost 4 bases to trimming and J lost 2 bases, with 16 bases between them. The length of the CDR3 is 16 residues.

This clonotype came up many times. The chain employs TRBV7-2 and TRBJ2-5; either TRBD1 or TRBD2 may supply D (5 bases each). V shed 4 bases and J shed 7 bases, with 13 bases lying between them. Germline CDR1 is SGHTA and CDR2 is FQGNSA. CDR3 length: 13 amino acids. CDR3 nucleotide sequence: TGTGCCAGCAGCTCTGGGCCTGGGGGGACCCAGTACTTC. This translates into CASSSGPGGTQYF.

This clonotype occurred a few times. Given a much more abundant clone one base away, this may be a read error. The V and J genes are TRBV12-3 or TRBV12-4 and TRBJ1-1; unclear D gene. The length of the CDR3 is 13 residues. V was clipped by 3 bases and J by 6 bases, with 11 bases between them. As DNA, the CDR3 is TGTGCCAGCAGTTTGGGAGCGTACGCTGAAGCTTTCTTT. Protein: CASSLGAYAEAFF.

This clonotype was recorded many times. This chain connects TRBV3-1 to TRBJ2-7, with a possible D match to TRBD2 (6 bases). Trimming shortened V by 2 bases and J by 0 bases, and 11 bases separated the two germline ends. The CDR3 is 15 amino acids. Germline V gives CDR1 LGHDT, CDR2 YNNKEL (reference sequence). The CDR3 region is CASSQFAGSSYEQYF. CDR3 sequence (DNA): TGTGCCAGCAGCCAATTTGCGGGGAGCTCCTACGAGCAGTACTTC.

This clonotype was observed at least ten times. The J gene is TRBJ2-7, the V gene TRBV12-3 or TRBV12-4; perhaps TRBD2 as D (5 bases). The CDR3 consists of 15 residues. V gave up 1 base and J gave up 3 bases, with 13 bases separating them. CDR3 loop: CASSLGAVAGYEQYF. The CDR3 nucleotides read TGTGCCAGCAGTTTAGGAGCTGTCGCGGGCTACGAGCAGTACTTC.

This clonotype was seen repeatedly, ten times or more. The V call is TRBV27, the J call TRBJ2-5; D remains ambiguous. The CDR3 is made up of 14 amino acids. Germline V gene data show CDR1 as MNHEY and CDR2 as SMNVEV (reference sequence). V lost 4 bases and J lost 2, with 11 bases in between. CDR3 in amino acids: CASSSWALQETQYF. In DNA form, the CDR3 reads TGTGCCAGCAGTTCTTGGGCTCTACAAGAGACCCAGTACTTC.

This clonotype was seen repeatedly, ten times or more. The chain recombines TRBV11-1 with TRBJ1-2; D unclear. V was clipped by 4 bases and J by 2 bases, with 8 bases between them. Per germline, CDR1 SGHAT and CDR2 FQDESV (reference sequence). The CDR3 runs 13 residues. CDR3 DNA: TGTGCCAGCAGCTACGACCAGAACTATGGCTACACCTTC. Residues: CASSYDQNYGYTF.

This clonotype was picked up a small number of times. DNA for the CDR3: TGTGCCAGCAGTCCCGAGGCAGGGCAAGAGACCCAGTACTTC. Its translation: CASSPEAGQETQYF. V and J are TRBV27 and TRBJ2-5; possible D gene TRBD1, 5 bases. From germline, CDR1 is MNHEY and CDR2 SMNVEV (reference sequence). V lost 5 bases and J lost 2, with 12 bases in between. The CDR3 length is 14 residues.

The table lists this clonotype with many counts. V is TRBV6-5 and J is TRBJ2-7; 9 bases map to TRBD1. The CDR3 is 15 residues long. The germline V gene has CDR1 MNHEY and CDR2 SVGAGI. V lost 0 bases, J lost 3 bases, and 3 bases stayed unmatched. This CDR3 is CASSYSPGQGYEQYF. CDR3 sequence (DNA): TGTGCCAGCAGTTACTCCCCGGGACAGGGCTACGAGCAGTACTTC.

The V call is TRBV3-1, the J call TRBJ2-3, with TRBD1 identical over 7 bases. Germline CDR1 and CDR2: LGHDT and YNNKEL (reference sequence). There are 16 residues in the CDR3. After removal of 0 bases from V and 5 bases from J, the junction contained 8 bases not matched to a gene. The CDR3 spells CASSQELWAGGDTQYF. Here the CDR3 DNA reads TGTGCCAGCAGCCAAGAGCTCTGGGCAGGGGGAGATACGCAGTATTTT.

Ten or more counts support this clonotype. This chain's CDR3 is CSATKQGERTEAFF. The CDR3 coding sequence is TGCAGCGCTACTAAACAGGGGGAGAGAACTGAAGCTTTCTTT. This chain joins TRBV29-1 and TRBJ1-1; 8 bases are a match to TRBD1. Germline CDR1 SQVTM, CDR2 ANQGSEA. After removal of 7 bases from V and 5 bases from J, the junction contained 12 bases not matched to a gene. The CDR3 spans 14 residues.

This clonotype showed up many times. The V and J genes are TRBV6-2 or TRBV6-3 and TRBJ2-7; D gene ambiguous. The CDR3 is 11 amino acids. The V and J ends lost 5 bases and 1 base respectively, with 3 bases between them. Germline V gene sequence: CDR1 MNHEY, CDR2 SVGEGT. As DNA, the CDR3 is TGTGCCAGCAGTGCGTCCTACGAGCAGTACTTC. This codes for CASSASYEQYF.

At least ten counts were recorded for this clonotype. The CDR3 bases are TGTGCCAGCAGCGAGGGACTAGCGGGATACGAGCAGTACTTC. The encoded protein is CASSEGLAGYEQYF. This chain links TRBV7-9 with TRBJ2-7, with 13 positions matching TRBD2. V lost 5 bases and J lost 4; bases outside the gene matches: 2. Germline V gene lookup returns CDR1 SEHNR and CDR2 FQNEAQ (reference sequence). The CDR3 length is 14 residues.